The text below deals with one T cell receptor (beta chain). The data stem from a study of blood T cell repertoires in COVID-19. The length of the CDR3 is 16 residues. V lost 3 bases to trimming and J lost 4 bases; unmatched junction nucleotides: 4. The germline V gene encodes CDR1 SGHRS and CDR2 YFSETQ. Sequencing was performed with immunoSEQ multiplex PCR; in TCRdb, only in-frame clones are kept and a portion is missing. The data show 190,000 or so clones, about 77% seen once. The material sequenced was peripheral blood. The TCR was taken from a woman older than 75 with active or convalescent COVID-19. This chain connects TRBV5-1 to TRBJ2-5; 15 positions agree with TRBD2. The CDR3 loop is CASSSGTSGGRETQYF. The DNA of the CDR3 is TGCGCCAGCAGCTCAGGGACTAGCGGGGGGCGAGAGACCCAGTACTTC.